The present entry profiles one T cell receptor (beta chain) with its context. The data were obtained in a study of blood T cell repertoires in COVID-19. Study at large: Acute-phase and convalescent COVID-19 samples originated in the United States, Italy and Spain. From T cells, B-cell-depleted T cells, or PBMCs came the material, which was cDNA or gDNA.

Study processing details: Estimation of nucleated cell counts was performed using reference gene primer amplification. Method: immunoSEQ multiplex PCR; TCRdb's copy keeps in-frame clones and lacks some. That table supplies the V and J calls and clone size; D and trimming were determined from the DNA. The table lists around 72,000 clones, more than 75% of them singletons. Sequenced sample: peripheral blood. This clonotype was obtained from a human donor in a cohort sampled during active COVID-19.

CDR3 amino acids: CASSVAGGAYTQYF. The CDR3 bases are TGTGCCAGCAGTGTGGCGGGGGGCGCCTATACGCAGTATTTT. The chain combines TRBV2 with TRBJ2-3; 8 bases map to TRBD2. The V gene end was trimmed by 4 bases and the J gene end by 7 bases; junction bases not matched to a gene: 7. This CDR3 has 14 residues. Germline V gene lookup returns CDR1 SNHLY and CDR2 FYNNEI.